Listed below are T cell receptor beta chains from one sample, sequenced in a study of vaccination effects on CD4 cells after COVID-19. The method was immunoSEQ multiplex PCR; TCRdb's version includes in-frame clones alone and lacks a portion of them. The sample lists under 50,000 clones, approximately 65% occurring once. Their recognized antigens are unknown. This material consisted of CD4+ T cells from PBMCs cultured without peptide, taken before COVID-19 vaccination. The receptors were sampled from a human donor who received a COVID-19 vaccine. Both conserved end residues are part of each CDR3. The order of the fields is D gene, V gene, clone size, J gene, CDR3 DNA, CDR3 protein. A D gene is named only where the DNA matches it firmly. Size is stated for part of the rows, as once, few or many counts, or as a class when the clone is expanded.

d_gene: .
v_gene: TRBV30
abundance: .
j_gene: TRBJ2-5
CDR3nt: TGTGCCTGCGGTCCCATGGCGGGGGCCGGGGAGACCCAGTACTTC
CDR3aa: CACGPMAGAGETQYF

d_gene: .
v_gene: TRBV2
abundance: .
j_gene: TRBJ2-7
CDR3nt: TGTGCCAGCAGGGGGGGACGGACCTACGAGCAGTACTTC
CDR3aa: CASRGGRTYEQYF

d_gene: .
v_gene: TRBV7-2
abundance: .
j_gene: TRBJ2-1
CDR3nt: TGTGCCAGCAGCTCGTCCGGAGCGACCTCCTACAATGAGCAGTTCTTC
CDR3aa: CASSSSGATSYNEQFF

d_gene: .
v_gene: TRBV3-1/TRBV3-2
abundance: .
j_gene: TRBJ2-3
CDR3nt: TGTGCCAGCAGCCCAAGTTTAGAGTATCGGACAGATACGCAGTATTTT
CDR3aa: CASSPSLEYRTDTQYF

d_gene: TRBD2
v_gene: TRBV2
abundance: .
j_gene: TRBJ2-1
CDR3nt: TGTGCCAGCTCCTATAGCGGGGGCAACAATGAGCAGTTCTTC
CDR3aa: CASSYSGGNNEQFF

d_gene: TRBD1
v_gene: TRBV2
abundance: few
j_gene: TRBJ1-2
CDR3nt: TGTGCCAGCAGTTGGACAGGGGCGAACTATGGCTACACCTTC
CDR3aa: CASSWTGANYGYTF

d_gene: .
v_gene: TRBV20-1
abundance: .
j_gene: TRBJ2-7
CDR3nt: TGCAGTGCTAGTCGGCAGGGGAGCGAGCAGTACTTC
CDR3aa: CSASRQGSEQYF

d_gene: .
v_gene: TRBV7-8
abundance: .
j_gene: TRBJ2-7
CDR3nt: TGTGCCAGCAGCCTCAGAGACAGGCGCGAGCAGTACTTC
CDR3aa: CASSLRDRREQYF

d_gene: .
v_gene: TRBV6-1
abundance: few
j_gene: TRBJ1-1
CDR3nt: TGTGCCAGCAGTGACAGTCTGAACACTGAAGCTTTCTTT
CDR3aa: CASSDSLNTEAFF

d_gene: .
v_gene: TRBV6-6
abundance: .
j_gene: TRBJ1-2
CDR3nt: TGTGCCAGCCGGCCCGACTATGGCTACACCTTC
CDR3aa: CASRPDYGYTF

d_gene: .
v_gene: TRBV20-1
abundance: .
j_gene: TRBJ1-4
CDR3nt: TGCAGTGCTAGTGGGGGGGAATCAACTAATGAAAAACTGTTTTTT
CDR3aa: CSASGGESTNEKLFF

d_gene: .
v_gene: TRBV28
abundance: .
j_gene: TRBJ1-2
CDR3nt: TGTGCCAGCAGCCTACAGGGTTCCGGCTACACCTTC
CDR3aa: CASSLQGSGYTF

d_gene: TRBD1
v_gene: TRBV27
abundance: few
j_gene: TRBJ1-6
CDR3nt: TGTGCCAGCAGTCGATACCGGACAGGGGAGAATTCACCCCTCCACTTT
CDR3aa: CASSRYRTGENSPLHF

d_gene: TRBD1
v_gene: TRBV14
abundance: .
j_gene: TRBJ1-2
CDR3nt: TGTGCCAGCAGCCAAGATCCTGGGACAGGGCTCAACTATGGCTACACCTTC
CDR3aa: CASSQDPGTGLNYGYTF

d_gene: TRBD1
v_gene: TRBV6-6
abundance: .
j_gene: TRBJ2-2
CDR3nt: TGTGCCAGCTCGGGACAGCCCAACACCGGGGAGCTGTTTTTT
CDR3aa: CASSGQPNTGELFF

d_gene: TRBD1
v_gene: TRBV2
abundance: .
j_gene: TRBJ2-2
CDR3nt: TGTGCCAGCAGTCAACTGGGACAGGGCAACACCGGGGAGCTGTTTTTT
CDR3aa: CASSQLGQGNTGELFF

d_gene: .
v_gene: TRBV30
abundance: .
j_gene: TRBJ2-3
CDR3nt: TGTGCCTGGAGTCCGACAGGTTACCCCACAGATACGCAGTATTTT
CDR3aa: CAWSPTGYPTDTQYF

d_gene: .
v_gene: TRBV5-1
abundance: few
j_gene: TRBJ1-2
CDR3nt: TGCGCCAGCAGCTTGCTCGACGCTCGCGACCCACATGGCTACACCTTC
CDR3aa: CASSLLDARDPHGYTF

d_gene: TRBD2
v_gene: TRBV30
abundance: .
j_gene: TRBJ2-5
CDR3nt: TGTGCCTGGAGTACCCCTAGCGGGACGACTCAAGAGACCCAGTACTTC
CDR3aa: CAWSTPSGTTQETQYF

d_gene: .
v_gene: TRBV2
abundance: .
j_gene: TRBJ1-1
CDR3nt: TGTGCCAGCAGTGAAGCGCAGGACACTGAAGCTTTCTTT
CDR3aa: CASSEAQDTEAFF

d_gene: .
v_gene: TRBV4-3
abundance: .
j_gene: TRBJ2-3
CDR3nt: TGCGCCAGCAGCCAAGGAGGCGGGGCAACCGCTACTAGCACAGATACGCAGTATTTT
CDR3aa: CASSQGGGATATSTDTQYF

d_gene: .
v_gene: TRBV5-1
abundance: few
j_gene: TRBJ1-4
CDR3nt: TGCGCCAGCAGCTTGATGGGAGGGGGAAATGAAAAACTGTTTTTT
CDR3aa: CASSLMGGGNEKLFF

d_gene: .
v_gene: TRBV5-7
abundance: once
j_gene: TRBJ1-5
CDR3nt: TGTGCCAGCAGCATCACAGGGAATGGGAGCAATCAGCCCCAGCATTTT
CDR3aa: CASSITGNGSNQPQHF

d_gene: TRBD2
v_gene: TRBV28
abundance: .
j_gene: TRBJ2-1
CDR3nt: TGTGCCAGCCGACTAGCTCCCAATGAGCAGTTCTTC
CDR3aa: CASRLAPNEQFF

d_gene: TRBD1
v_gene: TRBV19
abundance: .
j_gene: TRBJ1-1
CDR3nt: TGTGCCAGTAGTAACCCCGGGACAGGGGCAGAAGCTTTCTTT
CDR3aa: CASSNPGTGAEAFF

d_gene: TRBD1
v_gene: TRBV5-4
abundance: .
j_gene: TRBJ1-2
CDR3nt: TGTGCCAGCAGCTTGGTTTTGGGACAGGTTAACACCTTC
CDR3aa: CASSLVLGQVNTF

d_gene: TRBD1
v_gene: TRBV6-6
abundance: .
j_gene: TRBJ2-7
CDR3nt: TGTGCCAGCAGGTCGGGACAGAGCTACGAGCAGTACTTC
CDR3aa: CASRSGQSYEQYF

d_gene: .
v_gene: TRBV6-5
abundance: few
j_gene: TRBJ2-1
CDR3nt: TGTGCCAGCAGGACGCAGGGCCTACCACTCAATGAGCAGTTCTTC
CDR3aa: CASRTQGLPLNEQFF

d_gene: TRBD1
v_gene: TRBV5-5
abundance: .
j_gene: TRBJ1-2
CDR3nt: TGTGCCAGCAGCTCGGACAGGAACCATGGCTACACCTTC
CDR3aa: CASSSDRNHGYTF

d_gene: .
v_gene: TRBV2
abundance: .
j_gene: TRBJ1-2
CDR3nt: TGTGCCAGCGCCCCTTATCGCTATGGCTACACCTTC
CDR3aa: CASAPYRYGYTF

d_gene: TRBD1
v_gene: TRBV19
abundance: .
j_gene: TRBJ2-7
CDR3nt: TGTGCCAGTAGTATTCAAGGGACAGGGGAGTACGAGCAGTACTTC
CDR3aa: CASSIQGTGEYEQYF

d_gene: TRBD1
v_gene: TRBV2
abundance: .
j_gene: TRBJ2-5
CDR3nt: TGTGCCAGCGCCACCGGCACAGGGGCCCAGTACCAAGAGACCCAGTACTTC
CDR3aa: CASATGTGAQYQETQYF

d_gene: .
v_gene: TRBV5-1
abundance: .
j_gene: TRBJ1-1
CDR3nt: TGCGCCAGCAGCCCCCTCGGGTCGAACACTGAAGCTTTCTTT
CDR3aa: CASSPLGSNTEAFF

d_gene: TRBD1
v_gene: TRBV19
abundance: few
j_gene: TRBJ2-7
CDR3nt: TGTGCCAGTATGGTGGACAGGGGCTCCTACGAGCAGTACTTC
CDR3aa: CASMVDRGSYEQYF

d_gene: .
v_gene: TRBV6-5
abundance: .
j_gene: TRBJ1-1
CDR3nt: TGTGCCAGCAGTTACGACCCCGCTCACACTGAAGCTTTCTTT
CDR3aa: CASSYDPAHTEAFF

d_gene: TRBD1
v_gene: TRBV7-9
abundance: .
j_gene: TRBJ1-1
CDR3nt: TGTGCCAGCAGCCTGACCGGGACAGGGACCACTGAAGCTTTCTTT
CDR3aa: CASSLTGTGTTEAFF

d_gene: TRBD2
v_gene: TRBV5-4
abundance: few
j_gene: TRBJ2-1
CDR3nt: TGTGCCAGCAGCTTGGTTGGGACTAGCCCCTACAATGAGCAGTTCTTC
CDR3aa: CASSLVGTSPYNEQFF

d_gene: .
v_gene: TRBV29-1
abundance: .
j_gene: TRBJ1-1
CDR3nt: TGCAGCGTTGTGACAGTTGCTTTTATGAACACTGAAGCTTTCTTT
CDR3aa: CSVVTVAFMNTEAFF

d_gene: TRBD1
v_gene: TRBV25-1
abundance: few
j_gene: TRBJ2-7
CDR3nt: TGTGCCAGCAGTGTGGGACAGGGGGCCTACGAGCAGTACTTC
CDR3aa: CASSVGQGAYEQYF

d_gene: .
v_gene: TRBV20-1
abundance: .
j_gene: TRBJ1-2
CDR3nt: TGCAGTGCTAGTGACAGGCCGTTTGAGGACACCTTC
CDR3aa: CSASDRPFEDTF

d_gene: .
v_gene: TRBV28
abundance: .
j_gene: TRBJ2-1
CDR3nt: TGTGCCAGCAGTTTGCCGGGAGCCCCATACAATGAGCAGTTCTTC
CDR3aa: CASSLPGAPYNEQFF